A single sample gave rise to the 21 T cell receptor beta chains below, sequenced in a study of shared clonotypes between healthy human individuals. Assay: immunoSEQ multiplex PCR; the TCRdb copy retains only in-frame clones and omits some. The repertoire includes some 690,000 clones, roughly 87% of them detected once, and about a third sits in the top ten. The source material was memory CD8+ T cells from PBMCs. Stated subset: CD45RO+ cells pooled with CCR7-negative TemRA cells. These receptors were collected from a man younger than 30 in good health. Some clones in this sample may be carry-over from other donors' samples.

The rearrangement uses TRBV9 and TRBJ2-7, with TRBD1 matching over 8 bases. V lost 0 bases and J lost 6; bases outside the gene matches: 8. CDR3 size: 15 residues. Looked up from germline, CDR1 is SGDLS and CDR2 is YYNGEE. The CDR3 DNA follows: TGTGCCAGCAGCGTAGATGGGTCAGGGGGCGCCGAGCAGTACTTC. Its protein is CASSVDGSGGAEQYF.

The chain has TRBV7-8 and TRBJ2-7, with 10 bases fitting TRBD2. The CDR3 sequence is 16 residues long. Germline CDR1 SGHVS, CDR2 FQNEAQ. The V segment lost 7 bases and the J segment 6 bases; nucleotides outside the gene matches: 15. Here the CDR3 DNA reads TGTGCCAGCACCAGAGGGGAAGGGACTAGCGACCTCGAGCAGTACTTC. This sequence encodes CASTRGEGTSDLEQYF.

The J gene is TRBJ1-4, the V gene TRBV5-1, with D unclear. The germline V gene has CDR1 SGHRS and CDR2 YFSETQ. The germline V and J ends were trimmed by 0 bases and 2 bases, with 8 bases remaining between them. The CDR3 sequence is 15 residues long. For the CDR3, the DNA is TGCGCCAGCAGCTTGGAGTACGGGACTAATGAAAAACTGTTTTTT. Encoded protein: CASSLEYGTNEKLFF.

This clone occurred once. The gene calls are TRBV9 and TRBJ2-7; 7 nucleotides match TRBD2. V lost 3 bases and J lost 4; bases outside the gene matches: 16. Germline V gene sequence: CDR1 SGDLS, CDR2 YYNGEE. The CDR3 extends over 17 amino acids. The CDR3 nucleotides read TGTGCCAGCAGCGCTCCCTTATCCGGGGGGTCCGAATACGAGCAGTACTTC. Encoded protein: CASSAPLSGGSEYEQYF. Filled out from reference TRBV9 and TRBJ2-7, the complete variable domain reads DSGVTQTPKHLITATGQRVTLRCSPRSGDLSVYWYQQSLDQGLQFLIQYYNGEERAKGNILERFSAQQFPDLHSELNLSSLELGDSALYFCASSAPLSGGSEYEQYFGPGTRLTVT.

This chain connects TRBV19 to TRBJ2-3; D unresolved. The CDR3 extends over 13 amino acids. The germline gives CDR1 LNHDA, CDR2 SQIVND (reference sequence). V gave up 3 bases and J gave up 1 base, with 5 bases separating them. The CDR3 sequence is CASSIIGTDTQYF. CDR3 DNA: TGTGCCAGTAGTATTATCGGCACAGATACGCAGTATTTT.

V and J are TRBV11-2 and TRBJ2-2; the match to TRBD2 covers 9 bases. The CDR3 spans 16 residues. Germline CDR1 and CDR2: SGHAT and FQNNGV. J gave up 5 bases and V 5 bases, and 9 bases lay outside the gene matches. DNA of the CDR3: TGTGCCAGCAGCCCCTGGGACAGCGGGAGGACCGGGGAGCTGTTTTTT. Its protein is CASSPWDSGRTGELFF.

The chain uses TRBV14 and TRBJ2-1; D gene ambiguous. This CDR3 has 14 amino acids. Trimming took off 0 bases at V and 9 bases at J, with 12 bases between the two ends. Germline V CDR1 and CDR2: SGHDN, FVKESK. The DNA of the CDR3 is TGTGCCAGCAGCCAAGATCGTTCTTCGTCTGAGCAGTTCTTC. Encoded protein: CASSQDRSSSEQFF.

This clone was seen just once. The V call is TRBV6-1, the J call TRBJ2-7; a weak D match, TRBD2 (6 bases). This CDR3 comprises 19 residues. Trimming removed 3 bases at V and 3 bases at J, with 27 bases between. The germline V gene encodes CDR1 MNHNS and CDR2 SASEGT. Written as DNA, the CDR3 is TGTGCCAGCAGTGAGCGGGGTAGCGGATTCGTCGGCTCCTACTACGAGCAGTACTTC. This encodes CASSERGSGFVGSYYEQYF.

The chain uses TRBV19 and TRBJ2-7; the D is unclear. V was trimmed by 3 bases and J by 2 bases, leaving 14 bases between them. This CDR3 region has 15 residues. CDR1 is LNHDA and CDR2 is SQIVND in the germline V gene (reference sequence). DNA of the CDR3: TGTGCCAGTAGTATCTCGAGGAGTGATACCTACGAGCAGTACTTC. Residues: CASSISRSDTYEQYF.

J is TRBJ1-1 and V is TRBV14, with D unresolved. V dropped 1 base and J dropped 6 bases, with 18 bases sitting between them. Germline-derived CDR1 and CDR2 are SGHDN and FVKESK. The CDR3 is 16 amino acids. Here the CDR3 DNA reads TGTGCCAGCAGCCAAGCCCGAATCTTCATCTTAGCTGAAGCTTTCTTT. Translated, it gives CASSQARIFILAEAFF.

This clone was detected once. This chain uses TRBV7-9 with TRBJ1-5, with no clear D. Germline-derived CDR1 and CDR2 are SEHNR and FQNEAQ (reference sequence). CDR3 length: 14 residues. Trimming left V 5 bases short and J 11 bases short, with 19 bases between. The CDR3 spells CASSPDSRAGAQHF. The CDR3 bases are TGTGCCAGCAGCCCCGACTCACGAGCTGGGGCCCAGCATTTT.

This chain joins TRBV27 and TRBJ2-1, with TRBD1 matching 7 bases. This CDR3 is built from 16 residues. CDR1 MNHEY and CDR2 SMNVEV come from the germline V gene (reference sequence). Losses at the gene ends were 7 bases for V and 6 bases for J; bases not matched to a gene: 15. The CDR3 sequence: CASTSSGYYRGNEQFF. The CDR3 DNA sequence: TGTGCCAGCACCTCCTCTGGTTACTACAGGGGCAATGAGCAGTTCTTC.

The CDR3 DNA follows: TGTGCCAGTAGTATATATGGGGTCAATCAGCCCCAGCATTTT. This translates into CASSIYGVNQPQHF. J is TRBJ1-5 and V is TRBV19; the D is unclear. The CDR3 totals 14 residues. Trimming stripped 2 bases from V and 3 bases from J, with 8 bases between. CDR1 LNHDA and CDR2 SQIVND come from the germline V gene (reference sequence).

The chain links TRBV4-1 to TRBJ1-2; 10 positions agree with TRBD1. The germline gives CDR1 MGHRA, CDR2 YSYEKL. There are 14 residues in the CDR3. J lost 6 bases, V lost 3 bases, and 4 bases had no gene match. CDR3 in amino acids: CASSHPGTGDGYTF. The CDR3 coding sequence is TGCGCCAGCAGCCACCCCGGGACAGGGGATGGCTACACCTTC.

The chain uses TRBV27 and TRBJ2-3, with TRBD2 matching 10 bases. The trim removed 4 bases at V and 6 bases at J, leaving 7 bases unmatched. Germline V gene sequence: CDR1 MNHEY, CDR2 SMNVEV (reference sequence). The CDR3 loop spans 15 amino acids. The CDR3 loop is CASSSSSGSPDTQYF. The CDR3 DNA follows: TGTGCCAGCAGTTCTTCTAGCGGGAGCCCGGATACGCAGTATTTT.

The chain couples TRBV28 to TRBJ2-7; D is unclear. Per the germline V gene, CDR1 is MDHEN and CDR2 is SYDVKM. This CDR3 comprises 15 residues. V was pared by 4 bases and J by 3 bases, with 16 bases between. The CDR3: CASSSRTYLFYEQYF. The CDR3 nucleotides are TGTGCCAGCAGTTCCCGGACCTACCTTTTCTACGAGCAGTACTTC.

This sequence joins TRBV4-3 and TRBJ2-1, with TRBD1 as a possible D gene (5 bases). The CDR3 consists of 17 residues. The germline CDR1 and CDR2 sequences are LGHNA and YSLEER. Trimming shortened V by 1 base and J by 1 base, and 14 bases separated the two germline ends. Here the CDR3 DNA reads TGCGCCAGCAGCCAAGGGTTGGCGGACATTTCCTACAATGAGCAGTTCTTC. This gives the protein CASSQGLADISYNEQFF.

The gene calls are TRBV5-1 and TRBJ1-1; D unclear. Trimming took off 3 bases at V and 2 bases at J, with 8 bases between the two ends. Germline CDR1 is SGHRS and CDR2 is YFSETQ. The CDR3 totals 13 residues. The DNA for the CDR3 is TGCGCCAGCAGCTATTACGTCAACACTGAAGCTTTCTTT. Translation: CASSYYVNTEAFF.

The chain couples TRBV19 to TRBJ2-1; 9 nucleotides align to TRBD1. The length of the CDR3 is 14 residues. Germline values: CDR1 LNHDA, CDR2 SQIVND (reference sequence). The junction had 6 bases not matched to a gene; V was cut back by 5 bases and J by 7 bases. CDR3 coding DNA: TGTGCCAGTAGTCTGAGGACAGGGGAAAATGAGCAGTTCTTC. The encoded protein is CASSLRTGENEQFF.

This chain uses TRBV19 with TRBJ2-1; TRBD2 might be the D (6 bases). The length of the CDR3 is 16 residues. V was pared by 3 bases and J by 0 bases, with 12 bases between. CDR1 is LNHDA, CDR2 SQIVND, per germline (reference sequence). CDR3 bases: TGTGCCAGTAGTATGGAGGGAGGCGGCTCCTACAATGAGCAGTTCTTC. This sequence encodes CASSMEGGGSYNEQFF.

The V gene is TRBV28, the J gene TRBJ1-5; D not certain. The V end was cut by 2 bases, the J end by 0 bases, with 5 bases between. This CDR3 has 14 residues. The germline V gene has CDR1 MDHEN and CDR2 SYDVKM. CDR3 DNA sequence: TGTGCCAGCAGTTTACAGATTAGCAATCAGCCCCAGCATTTT. Protein product: CASSLQISNQPQHF.